This T cell receptor beta chain emerged from a study of CXCR3-negative and CXCR3-positive naive CD8 T cells. Triplicate sorts, 300,000 cells apiece, were made for each CD8+ T cell subset. A remark on this clonotype: What it binds is unknown.

The CDR3 length is 12 residues. Germline CDR1 is SQVTM and CDR2 is ANQGSEA. General study findings and limits: With respect to TRBV-TRBJ usage, naive CXCR3-negative and CXCR3-positive cells were similar; memory differed. Comparison of naive cells showed more hydrophobic TRB CDR3s in CXCR3-positive than in CXCR3-negative naive cells. Both naive subsets had comparably high diversity; memory CD8+ cells much lower.

It was by 5' RACE with UMI labels that the TRB cDNA libraries were prepared. After re-calling the 5' RACE reads, TCRdb lists one entry per CDR3 protein, DNA absent. The sample table includes some 140,000 distinct CDR3 sequences. The chain couples TRBV29-1 to TRBJ2-3; TCRdb's D call of TRBD2 is untestable without DNA. The specimen sequenced was naive CXCR3+ CD8+ T cells from blood. Noted subset: CD45RO-CCR7+CD27+CD95- naive CD8+ T cells expressing CXCR3 (TNR3+). This receptor was identified in a human donor in good health. Some clones in this sample may be carry-over from other donors' samples. The CDR3 reads CSQGLGEDTQYF.